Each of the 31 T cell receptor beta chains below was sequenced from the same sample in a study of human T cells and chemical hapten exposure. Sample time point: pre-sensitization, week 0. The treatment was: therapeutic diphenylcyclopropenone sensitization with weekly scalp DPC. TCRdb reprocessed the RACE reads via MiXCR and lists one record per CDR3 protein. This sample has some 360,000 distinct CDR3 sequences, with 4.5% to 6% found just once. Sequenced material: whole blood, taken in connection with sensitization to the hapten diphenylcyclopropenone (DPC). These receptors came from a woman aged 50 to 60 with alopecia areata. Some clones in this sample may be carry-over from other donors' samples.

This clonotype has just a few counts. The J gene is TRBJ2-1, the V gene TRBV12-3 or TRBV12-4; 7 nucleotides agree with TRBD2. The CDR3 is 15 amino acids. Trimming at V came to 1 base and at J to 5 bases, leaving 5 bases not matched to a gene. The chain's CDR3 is CASSLGGGSHNEQFF. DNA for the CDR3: TGTGCCAGCAGTTTAGGGGGCGGGAGCCACAATGAGCAGTTCTTC.

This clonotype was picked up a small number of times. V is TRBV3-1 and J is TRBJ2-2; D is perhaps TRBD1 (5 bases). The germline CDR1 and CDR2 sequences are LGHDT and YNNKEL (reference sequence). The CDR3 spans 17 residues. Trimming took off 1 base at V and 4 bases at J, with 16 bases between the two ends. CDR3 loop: CASSQGGHGLVTGELFF. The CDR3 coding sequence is TGTGCCAGCAGCCAAGGAGGACATGGATTAGTCACCGGGGAGCTGTTTTTT.

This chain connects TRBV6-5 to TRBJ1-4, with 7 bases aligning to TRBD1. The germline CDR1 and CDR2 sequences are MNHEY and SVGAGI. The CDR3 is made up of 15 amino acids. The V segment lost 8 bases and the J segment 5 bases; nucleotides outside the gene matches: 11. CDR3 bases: TGTGCCAGCGGAGAACCGGGACAGCAGAATGAAAAACTGTTTTTT. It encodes CASGEPGQQNEKLFF.

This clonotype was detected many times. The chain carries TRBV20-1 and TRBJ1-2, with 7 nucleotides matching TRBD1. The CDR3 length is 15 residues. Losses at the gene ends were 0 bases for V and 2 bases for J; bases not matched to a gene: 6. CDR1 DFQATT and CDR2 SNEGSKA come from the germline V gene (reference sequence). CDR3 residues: CSAREGTGVNYGYTF. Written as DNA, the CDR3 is TGCAGTGCTAGAGAAGGAACAGGGGTAAACTATGGCTACACCTTC.

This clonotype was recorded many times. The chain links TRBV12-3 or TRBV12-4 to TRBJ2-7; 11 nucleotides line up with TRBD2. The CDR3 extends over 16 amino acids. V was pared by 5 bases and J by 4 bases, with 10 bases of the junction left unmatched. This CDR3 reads CASSLSGTSGPYEQYF. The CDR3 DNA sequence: TGTGCCAGCAGTCTTTCAGGGACTAGCGGTCCATACGAGCAGTACTTC.

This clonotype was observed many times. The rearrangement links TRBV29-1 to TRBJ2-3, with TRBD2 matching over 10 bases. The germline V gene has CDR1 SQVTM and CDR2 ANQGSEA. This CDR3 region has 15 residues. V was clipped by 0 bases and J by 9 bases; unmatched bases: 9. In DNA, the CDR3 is TGCAGCGTTGAAGATCGCCTAGCGGGGGCCTGGACGCAGTATTTT. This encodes CSVEDRLAGAWTQYF.

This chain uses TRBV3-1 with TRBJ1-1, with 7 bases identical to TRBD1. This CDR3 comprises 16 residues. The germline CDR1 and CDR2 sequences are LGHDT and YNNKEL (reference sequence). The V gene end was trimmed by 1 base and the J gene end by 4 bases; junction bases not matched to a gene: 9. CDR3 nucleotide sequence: TGTGCCAGCAGCCAAGGCAAAAACAGGGGACGCACTGAAGCTTTCTTT. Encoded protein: CASSQGKNRGRTEAFF.

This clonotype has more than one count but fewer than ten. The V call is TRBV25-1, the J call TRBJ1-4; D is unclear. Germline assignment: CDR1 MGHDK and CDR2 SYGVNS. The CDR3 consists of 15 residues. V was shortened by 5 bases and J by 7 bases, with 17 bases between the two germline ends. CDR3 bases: TGTGCCAGCAGTCCGTGGACCCTTACGGGTGAAAAACTGTTTTTT. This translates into CASSPWTLTGEKLFF.

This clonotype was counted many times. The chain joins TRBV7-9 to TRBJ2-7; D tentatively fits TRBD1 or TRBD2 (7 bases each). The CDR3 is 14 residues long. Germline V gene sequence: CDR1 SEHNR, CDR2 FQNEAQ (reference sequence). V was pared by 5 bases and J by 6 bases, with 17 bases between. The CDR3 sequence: CASSPAGQPFEQYF. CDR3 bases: TGTGCCAGCAGCCCAGCGGGACAGCCTTTCGAGCAGTACTTC.

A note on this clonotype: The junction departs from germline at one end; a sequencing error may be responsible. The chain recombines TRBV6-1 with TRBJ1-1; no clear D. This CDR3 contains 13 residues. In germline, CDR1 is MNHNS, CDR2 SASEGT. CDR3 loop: CVSSSTWNTEAFF. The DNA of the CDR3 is TGTGTCAGCAGCTCGACATGGAACACTGAAGCTTTCTTT.

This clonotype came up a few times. The CDR3 DNA reads as TGTGCCAGCTCACCACCGGGAACAGGGGGCATCCGGAACACTGAAGCTTTCTTT. Protein sequence: CASSPPGTGGIRNTEAFF. This sequence joins TRBV18 and TRBJ1-1; 9 bases agree with TRBD1. The CDR3 contains 18 residues. Germline CDR1 is KGHSH and CDR2 is LQKENI. V shed 0 bases and J 1 base; nucleotides not matched to a gene: 9.

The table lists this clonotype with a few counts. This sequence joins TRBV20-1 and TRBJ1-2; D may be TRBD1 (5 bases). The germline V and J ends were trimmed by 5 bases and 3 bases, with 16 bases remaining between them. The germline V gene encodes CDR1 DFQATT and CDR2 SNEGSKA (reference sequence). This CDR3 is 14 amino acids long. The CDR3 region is CSAPSSTGHYGYTF. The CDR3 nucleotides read TGCAGTGCTCCCTCAAGTACAGGCCACTATGGCTACACCTTC.

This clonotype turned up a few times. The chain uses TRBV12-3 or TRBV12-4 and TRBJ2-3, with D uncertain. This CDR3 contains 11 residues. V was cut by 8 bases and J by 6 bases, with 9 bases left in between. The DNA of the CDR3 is TGTGCCAGCCAACGGCTGGATACGCAGTATTTT. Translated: CASQRLDTQYF.

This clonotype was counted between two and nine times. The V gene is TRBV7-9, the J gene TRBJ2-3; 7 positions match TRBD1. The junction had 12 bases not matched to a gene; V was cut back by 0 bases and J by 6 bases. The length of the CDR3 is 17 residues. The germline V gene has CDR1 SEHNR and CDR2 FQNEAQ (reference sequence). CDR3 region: CASSLAWQRTGIDTQYF. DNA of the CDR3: TGTGCCAGCAGCTTAGCTTGGCAGCGGACAGGAATTGATACGCAGTATTTT.

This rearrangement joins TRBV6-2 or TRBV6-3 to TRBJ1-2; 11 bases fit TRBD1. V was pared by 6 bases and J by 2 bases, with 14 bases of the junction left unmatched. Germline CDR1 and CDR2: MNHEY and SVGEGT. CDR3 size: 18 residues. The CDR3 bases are TGTGCCAGCAGCAGACGCACGCCGGGACAGGGGGGCAACTATGGCTACACCTTC. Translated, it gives CASSRRTPGQGGNYGYTF.

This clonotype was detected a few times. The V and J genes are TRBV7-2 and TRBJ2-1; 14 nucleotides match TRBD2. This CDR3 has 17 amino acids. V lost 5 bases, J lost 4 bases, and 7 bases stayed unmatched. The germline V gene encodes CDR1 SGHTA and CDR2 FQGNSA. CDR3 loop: CASSLRLAGGPYNEQFF. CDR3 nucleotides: TGTGCCAGCAGCCTCCGACTAGCGGGAGGGCCTTACAATGAGCAGTTCTTC.

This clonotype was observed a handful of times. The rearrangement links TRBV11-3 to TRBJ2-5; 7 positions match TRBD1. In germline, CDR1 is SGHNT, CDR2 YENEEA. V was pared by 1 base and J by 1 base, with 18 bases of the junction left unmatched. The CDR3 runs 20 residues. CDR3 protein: CASSLGATGEQTKPQETQYF. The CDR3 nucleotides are TGTGCCAGCAGCTTAGGAGCCACAGGGGAACAAACAAAACCCCAAGAGACCCAGTACTTC.

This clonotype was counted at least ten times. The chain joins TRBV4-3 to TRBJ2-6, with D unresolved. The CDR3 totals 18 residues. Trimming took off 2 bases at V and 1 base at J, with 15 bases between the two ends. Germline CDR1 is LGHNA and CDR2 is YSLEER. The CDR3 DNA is TGCGCCAGCAGCCAAATGACATCCCCCGGGTCTGGGGCCAACGTCCTGACTTTC. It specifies CASSQMTSPGSGANVLTF.

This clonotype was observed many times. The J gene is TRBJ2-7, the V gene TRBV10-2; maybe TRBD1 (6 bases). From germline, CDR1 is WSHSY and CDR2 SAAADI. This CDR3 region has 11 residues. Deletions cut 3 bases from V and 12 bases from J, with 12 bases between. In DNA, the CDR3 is TGCGCCAGCAGTGAAGGGGGATTCGCGTACTTC. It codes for CASSEGGFAYF.

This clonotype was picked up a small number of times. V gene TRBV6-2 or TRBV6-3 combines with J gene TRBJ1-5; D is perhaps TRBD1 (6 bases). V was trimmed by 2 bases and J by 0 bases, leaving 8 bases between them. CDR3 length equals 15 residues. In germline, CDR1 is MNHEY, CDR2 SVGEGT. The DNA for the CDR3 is TGTGCCAGCAGTTACCCGGGGGCTAGCAATCAGCCCCAGCATTTT. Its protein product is CASSYPGASNQPQHF.

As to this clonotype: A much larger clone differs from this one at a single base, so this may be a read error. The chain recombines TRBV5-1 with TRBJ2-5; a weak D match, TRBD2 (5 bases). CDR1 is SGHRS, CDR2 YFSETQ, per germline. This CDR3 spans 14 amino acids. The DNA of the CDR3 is TGCGCCAGCAGCTTGGGCGGGTGGCAAGAGACCCTGTACTTC. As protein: CASSLGGWQETLYF.

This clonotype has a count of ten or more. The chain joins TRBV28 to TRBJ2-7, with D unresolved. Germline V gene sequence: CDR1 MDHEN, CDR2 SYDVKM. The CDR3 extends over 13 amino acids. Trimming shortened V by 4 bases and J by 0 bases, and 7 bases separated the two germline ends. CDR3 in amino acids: CASSSPNSYEQYF. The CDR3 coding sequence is TGTGCCAGCAGTTCCCCCAACTCCTACGAGCAGTACTTC.

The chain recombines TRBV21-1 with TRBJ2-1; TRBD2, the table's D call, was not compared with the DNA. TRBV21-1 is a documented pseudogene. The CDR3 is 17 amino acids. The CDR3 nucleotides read TGTGCCAGCAGCAAACGACGGCGGGGTCCACGGTACAATGAGCAGTTCTTC. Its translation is CASSKRRRGPRYNEQFF.

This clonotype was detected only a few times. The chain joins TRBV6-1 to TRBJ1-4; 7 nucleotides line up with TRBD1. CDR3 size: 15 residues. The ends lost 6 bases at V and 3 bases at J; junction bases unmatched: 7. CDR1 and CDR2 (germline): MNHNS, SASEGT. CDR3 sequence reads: CASRGWTGPNEKLFF. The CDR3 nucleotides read TGTGCCAGCAGGGGTTGGACAGGCCCTAATGAAAAACTGTTTTTT.

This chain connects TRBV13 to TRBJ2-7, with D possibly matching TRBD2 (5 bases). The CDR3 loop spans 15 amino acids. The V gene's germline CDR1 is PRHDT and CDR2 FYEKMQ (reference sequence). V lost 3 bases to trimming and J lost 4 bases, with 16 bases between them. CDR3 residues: CASSLRAAAGYEQYF. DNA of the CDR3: TGTGCCAGCAGCTTGAGGGCGGCAGCTGGGTACGAGCAGTACTTC. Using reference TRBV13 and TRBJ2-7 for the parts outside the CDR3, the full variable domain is AAGVIQSPRHLIKEKRETATLKCYPIPRHDTVYWYQQGPGQDPQFLISFYEKMQSDKGSIPDRFSAQQFSDYHSELNMSSLELGDSALYFCASSLRAAAGYEQYFGPGTRLTVT.

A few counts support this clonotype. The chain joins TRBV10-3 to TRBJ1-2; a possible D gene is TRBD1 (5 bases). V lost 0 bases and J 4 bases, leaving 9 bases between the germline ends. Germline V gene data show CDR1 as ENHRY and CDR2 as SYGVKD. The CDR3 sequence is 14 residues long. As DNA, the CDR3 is TGTGCCATCAGTGAGTCTCCAGGGATCTATGGCTACACCTTC. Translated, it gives CAISESPGIYGYTF.

The CDR3 loop is CSARRLAHEQFF. CDR3 bases: TGCAGTGCTAGACGACTAGCTCATGAGCAGTTCTTC. The rearrangement links TRBV20-1 to TRBJ2-1; TRBD2 matches 7 bases. Per the germline V gene, CDR1 is DFQATT and CDR2 is SNEGSKA (reference sequence). V lost 2 bases to trimming and J lost 8 bases; unmatched junction nucleotides: 3. This CDR3 has 12 residues.

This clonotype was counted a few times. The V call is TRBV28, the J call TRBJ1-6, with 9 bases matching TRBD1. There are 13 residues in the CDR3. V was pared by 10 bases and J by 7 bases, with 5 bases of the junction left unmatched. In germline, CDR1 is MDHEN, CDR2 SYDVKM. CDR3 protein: CATRTGENSPLHF. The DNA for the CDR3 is TGTGCCACCAGGACAGGGGAAAATTCACCCCTCCACTTT.

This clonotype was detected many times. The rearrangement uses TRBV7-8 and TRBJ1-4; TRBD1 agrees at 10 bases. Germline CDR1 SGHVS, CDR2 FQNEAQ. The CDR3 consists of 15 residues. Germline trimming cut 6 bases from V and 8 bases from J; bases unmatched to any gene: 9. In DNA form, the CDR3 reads TGTGCCAGCAGTTCACGGGACAGGGGAAGAGAAAAACTGTTTTTT. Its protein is CASSSRDRGREKLFF.

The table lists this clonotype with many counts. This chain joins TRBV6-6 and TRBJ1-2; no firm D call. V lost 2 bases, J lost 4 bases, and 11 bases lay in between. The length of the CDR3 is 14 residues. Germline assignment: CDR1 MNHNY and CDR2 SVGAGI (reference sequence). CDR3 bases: TGTGCCAGCAGTTACGTCCAGGCCAGCTATGGCTACACCTTC. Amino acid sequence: CASSYVQASYGYTF.

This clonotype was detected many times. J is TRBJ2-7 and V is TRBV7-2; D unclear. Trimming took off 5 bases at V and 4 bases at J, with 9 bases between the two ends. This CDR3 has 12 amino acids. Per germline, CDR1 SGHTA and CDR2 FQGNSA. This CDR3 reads CASSLARYEQYF. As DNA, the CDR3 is TGTGCCAGCAGCCTCGCGAGGTACGAGCAGTACTTC.